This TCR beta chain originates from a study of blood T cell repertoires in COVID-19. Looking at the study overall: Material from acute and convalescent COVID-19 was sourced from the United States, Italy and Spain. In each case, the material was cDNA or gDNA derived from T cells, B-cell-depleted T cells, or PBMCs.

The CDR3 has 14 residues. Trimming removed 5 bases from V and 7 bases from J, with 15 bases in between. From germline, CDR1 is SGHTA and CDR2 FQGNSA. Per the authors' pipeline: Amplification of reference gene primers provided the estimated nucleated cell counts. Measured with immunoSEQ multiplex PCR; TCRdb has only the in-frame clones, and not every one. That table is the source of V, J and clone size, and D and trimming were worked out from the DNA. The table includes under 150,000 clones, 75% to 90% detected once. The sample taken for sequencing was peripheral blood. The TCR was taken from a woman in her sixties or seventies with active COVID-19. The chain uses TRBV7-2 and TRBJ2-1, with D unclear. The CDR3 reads CASSARDFANEQFF. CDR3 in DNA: TGTGCCAGCAGCGCACGTGACTTTGCGAATGAGCAGTTCTTC.